This note documents a single T cell receptor (beta chain) sequence. The data belong to a study of blood T cell repertoires in COVID-19. Study overall: From the United States, Italy and Spain came samples of acute and convalescent COVID-19. PBMCs, B-cell-depleted T cells, or T cells provided the cDNA or gDNA that made up the material.

This CDR3 has 14 amino acids. The germline CDR1 and CDR2 sequences are GTSNPN and SVGIG (reference sequence). The V gene lost 0 bases and the J gene lost 2 bases, with 8 bases spanning the gap. As handled by the study authors: Estimated nucleated cell counts came from reference gene primer amplification. Only in-frame clones appear in the TCRdb table, and some are missing; sequencing was by immunoSEQ multiplex PCR. V and J calls and clone size are those listed in that table; D and trimming were worked out from the DNA. The repertoire holds fewer than 200,000 clones, nearly 90% seen once, with roughly a fifth in the top ten.

The source of this sequence is a man between 60 and 70 years old with active or convalescent COVID-19. Sample: peripheral blood. This chain uses TRBV30 with TRBJ1-5, with D unclear. CDR3 nucleotide sequence: TGTGCCTGGAGTGTTCTCTCAGGCAATCAGCCCCAGCATTTT. Protein: CAWSVLSGNQPQHF.